This is a list of T cell receptor beta chains from one sample in a study of blood T cell repertoires in COVID-19. The method was immunoSEQ multiplex PCR; TCRdb's version includes in-frame clones alone and lacks a portion of them. The sample consists of hundreds of thousands of clones, about 90% of them appearing once. The specimen sequenced was peripheral blood. The receptors come from a woman younger than 35 who had recovered from COVID-19. CDR3s include the opening cysteine and the closing phenylalanine or tryptophan. A D gene is named only where the DNA matches it firmly.

TRBV6-5 14 TRBD1 CASSTGTGTQPQHF
TRBV14 15 . CASSQDGTDSNEQFF
TRBV6-6 14 . CASSYFTGLGEQYF
TRBV24-1 12 . CATSDLQETQYF
TRBV9 17 TRBD1 CASSVPRDSSINYGYTF
TRBV19 18 TRBD1 CASNPMEEGAGLNQPQHF
TRBV4-2 14 TRBD2 CASSQVAGGVEQYF
TRBV19 13 . CASRSTRSNEQFF
TRBV12-3/TRBV12-4 12 TRBD2 CASGTSVYEQYF
TRBV2 10 . CASVGHEQYF
TRBV30 11 . CAWSVPGEQYF
TRBV11-2 13 TRBD2 CASSPGLNNEQFF
TRBV19 15 TRBD2 CASSISPSGNYEQYF
TRBV18 15 . CASSRTGILSDTQYF
TRBV9 16 . CASSVATGASYNEQFF
TRBV7-3 14 TRBD2 CASSLGLGADTQYF
TRBV25-1 17 . CASSDPSSGNSYNEQFF
TRBV6-5 12 TRBD2 CASSSTSGSVFF
TRBV14 16 TRBD2 CASSQEVVAGAREQFF
TRBV9 14 . CASSVRGIPDTQYF
TRBV13 14 TRBD1 CASTTGARQETQYF
TRBV13 13 . CASSLAAYNEQFF
TRBV7-2 15 TRBD2 CASSPRTSGGYEQYF
TRBV29-1 13 TRBD2 CSVRTSGSYEQYF
TRBV28 17 TRBD1 CASRLWTGTGWGQPQHF
TRBV5-1 14 TRBD2 CASSLASGGGEQFF
TRBV30 18 . CAWSVTRPGEILGNTIYF
TRBV24-1 14 TRBD2 CATRDSGAINEQFF
TRBV29-1 14 . CSVDSSGTGNTIYF
TRBV19 15 TRBD1 CASSIVQGAQGGYTF
TRBV13 15 . CASSLGLAVNNEQFF
TRBV9 17 TRBD2 CASSGVLRGSSYNEQFF
TRBV11-2 19 . CASSLGRGRGYGIDYGYTF
TRBV4-3 16 TRBD2 CASSQGLSSGRVEQYF
TRBV10-1 13 TRBD1 CASSPDRAYGYTF
TRBV6-5 15 TRBD2 CASTTSGSSYNEQFF
TRBV5-3 16 TRBD2 CARSPGTSGSANEQFF
TRBV2 14 TRBD1 CASRRQGTGNTIYF
TRBV10-1 16 TRBD2 CASSEWTSGPTDTQYF
TRBV7-9 11 . CASSLQGQQYF
TRBV5-5 15 TRBD1 CASRAGQGKGQPQHF
TRBV6-2/TRBV6-3 18 TRBD2 CASSYSQNGLAGDNEQFF
TRBV29-1 13 TRBD2 CSVDPAGTNEQFF
TRBV7-8 15 . CASSQSLTANYGYTF
TRBV5-1 15 TRBD1 CASSLGGRGLGEQYF
TRBV5-6 18 . CASSYGLGGEDGIYEQYF
TRBV2 14 . CASSERGVYTEAFF
TRBV11-3 15 TRBD2 CASSLLAGVSDTQYF
TRBV7-6 14 . CASSRTVNTGELFF
TRBV12-3/TRBV12-4 11 . CASSSTGKLFF
TRBV9 14 TRBD1 CASSFQTGLYGYTF
TRBV9 10 . CASGEEVQYF
TRBV27 13 . CASSFGGNSPLHF
TRBV11-2 14 TRBD1 CASSRVGTGGEQYF
TRBV2 16 . CASSQDSSYSGNTIYF
TRBV7-2 14 . CASSTRDRNTEAFF
TRBV20-1 11 . CSATLHNEQFF